The 9 T cell receptor beta chains reported below all come from one sample, sequenced in a study of blood T cell repertoires in COVID-19 (dated by TCRdb to 2019 to 2021). Libraries were built with the immunoSEQ multiplex PCR assay. TCRdb's version of the immuneACCESS table is confined to in-frame rearrangements and falls short of the full clone set. An unresolved V gene accounts for under half of the shortfall where checked; the remainder is of unknown origin. For this sample the table gives about 140,000 clones, of which 65% to 85% were detected only once. The ten most abundant clones make up around 5% of the sample. The sequenced sample was PBMCs or T cells enriched from blood (not recorded which). The receptor source for this set is a man between 65 and 85 years old who had been exposed to COVID-19.

The chain uses TRBV24-1 and TRBJ2-7; D is perhaps TRBD2 (5 bases). CDR1 and CDR2 (germline): KGHDR, SFDVKD. V lost 9 bases and J lost 4, with 6 bases in between. The CDR3 consists of 10 residues. CDR3 protein: CATWRYEQYF. Written as DNA, the CDR3 is TGTGCCACCTGGAGGTACGAGCAGTACTTC.

This chain joins TRBV29-1 and TRBJ2-5, with TRBD2 identical over 7 bases. The CDR3 runs to 12 residues. CDR1 and CDR2 from the germline V gene are SQVTM and ANQGSEA. Trimming took 8 bases from V and 5 from J; bases not matched to a gene: 8. CDR3: CSWGGRQETQYF. The CDR3 DNA follows: TGCAGCTGGGGGGGACGGCAGGAGACCCAGTACTTC. Full variable domain (missing parts from reference TRBV29-1 and TRBJ2-5): SAVISQKPSRDICQRGTSLTIQCQVDSQVTMMFWYRQQPGQSLTLIATANQGSEATYESGFVIDKFPISRPNLTFSTLTVSNMSPEDSSIYLCSWGGRQETQYFGPGTRLLVL.

This chain links TRBV7-8 with TRBJ2-7; 7 nucleotides align to TRBD1. CDR1 SGHVS and CDR2 FQNEAQ come from the germline V gene. CDR3 length: 14 amino acids. With V trimmed by 5 bases and J by 3 bases, 7 bases remained unmatched. CDR3 amino acids: CASSPRTGYYEQYF. The CDR3 DNA is TGTGCCAGCAGCCCCCGGACAGGTTACTACGAGCAGTACTTC.

The chain combines TRBV10-1 with TRBJ2-2; D unclear. Germline V gene sequence: CDR1 WNHNN, CDR2 SYGVQD (reference sequence). There are 14 residues in the CDR3. V lost 3 bases and J lost 0, with 5 bases in between. This CDR3 reads CASSDLPNTGELFF. Written as DNA, the CDR3 is TGCGCCAGCAGTGACCTCCCGAACACCGGGGAGCTGTTTTTT.

The chain recombines TRBV18 with TRBJ2-2; a possible D gene is TRBD1 (6 bases). Trimming cost V 3 bases and J 0 bases, with 11 bases left between them. Germline CDR1 reads KGHSH; CDR2 reads LQKENI. CDR3 length: 16 amino acids. This CDR3 reads CASSPRTDPNTGELFF. The CDR3, as DNA: TGTGCCAGCTCACCTCGGACAGACCCGAACACCGGGGAGCTGTTTTTT. Supplemented by reference TRBV18 and TRBJ2-2, the full variable domain reads NAGVMQNPRHLVRRRGQEARLRCSPMKGHSHVYWYRQLPEEGLKFMVYLQKENIIDESGMPKERFSAEFPKEGPSILRIQQVVRGDSAAYFCASSPRTDPNTGELFFGEGSRLTVL.

CDR3 loop: CASSLTQGTNYGYTF. The DNA for the CDR3 is TGTGCCAGCAGTTTAACACAGGGCACTAACTATGGCTACACCTTC. This chain connects TRBV27 to TRBJ1-2, with D tentatively TRBD1 (6 bases). The germline CDR1 and CDR2 sequences are MNHEY and SMNVEV (reference sequence). Trimming removed 2 bases from V and 0 bases from J, with 10 bases in between. There are 15 residues in the CDR3.

This chain connects TRBV6-6 to TRBJ1-2; TRBD1 is a possible D gene (6 bases). The CDR3 sequence is 16 residues long. Between the trimmed V and J ends, which lost 8 bases and 0 bases, there was a span of 19 bases. Germline V lookup: CDR1 MNHNY, CDR2 SVGAGI (reference sequence). Here the CDR3 reads CASAYYLQGPNYGYTF. In DNA, the CDR3 is TGTGCCAGCGCGTACTACCTACAGGGCCCTAACTATGGCTACACCTTC.

This rearrangement joins TRBV7-9 to TRBJ1-3; D may be TRBD1 (5 bases). V lost 2 bases and J 8 bases, leaving 13 bases between the germline ends. Germline loops: CDR1 SEHNR, CDR2 FQNEAQ (reference sequence). CDR3 length equals 14 residues. The CDR3 here is CASSLQGASYTIYF. In DNA, the CDR3 is TGTGCCAGCAGCTTACAGGGTGCTTCATACACCATATATTTT.

This rearrangement joins TRBV2 to TRBJ1-3; D unclear. The CDR3 is made up of 14 amino acids. CDR1 and CDR2 (germline): SNHLY, FYNNEI. V gave up 6 bases and J gave up 0 bases, with 9 bases separating them. For the CDR3, the DNA is TGTGCCAGCAGGACACAAAGCTCTGGAAACACCATATATTTT. Its translation: CASRTQSSGNTIYF. Based on the CDR3 plus reference TRBV2 and TRBJ1-3, the full variable domain is EPEVTQTPSHQVTQMGQEVILRCVPISNHLYFYWYRQILGQKVEFLVSFYNNEISEKSEIFDDQFSVERPDGSNFTLKIRSTKLEDSAMYFCASRTQSSGNTIYFGEGSWLTVV.